Listed below are T cell receptor beta chains from one sample, sequenced in a study of Ad26.COV2.S vaccination and SARS-CoV-2 variants. Assay used: immunoSEQ multiplex PCR; TCRdb lists only in-frame clones, some missing. The table includes fewer than 800,000 clones, 89% detected once. The material was peripheral blood, obtained in a trial of Ad26.COV2.S vaccine versus placebo. Every receptor here comes from a person between 18 and 59 years old who received the Ad26.COV2.S COVID-19 vaccine or a placebo. Each CDR3 is given with its conserved first and last residue. The D gene is left open where the match is weak. The size field is filled for only some rows; it gives once, few, many or a size class.

cdr3_aa cdr3_nt j_call d_call v_call clone_size
CASSRVGTGDLNEQFF TGTGCCAGTAGTAGGGTCGGGACAGGGGACCTCAATGAGCAGTTCTTC TRBJ2-1 TRBD1 TRBV19 -
CASSIYTGELFF TGTGCCAGCAGCATTTACACCGGGGAGCTGTTTTTT TRBJ2-2 - TRBV9 -
CASRDSGGSYEQYF TGTGCCAGCCGGGACTCGGGGGGCTCCTACGAGCAGTACTTC TRBJ2-7 TRBD2 TRBV6-6 -
CASSRGTGTYEQYF TGTGCCAGCTCACGGGGGACAGGCACCTACGAGCAGTACTTC TRBJ2-7 TRBD1 TRBV18 once
CASSLGDEQYF TGTGCCAGCAGCTTGGGGGACGAGCAGTACTTC TRBJ2-7 - TRBV7-9 -
CASRVDRGFVGEQYF TGTGCCAGCAGAGTAGACAGGGGGTTCGTAGGCGAGCAGTACTTC TRBJ2-7 TRBD1 TRBV5-5 -
CASSYMSGYSSGANVLTF TGTGCCAGCAGTTACATGTCAGGGTACTCCTCTGGGGCCAACGTCCTGACTTTC TRBJ2-6 - TRBV6-2/TRBV6-3 -
CASSEPGLGRGYTF TGTGCCAGCAGTGAACCGGGTCTGGGACGTGGCTACACCTTC TRBJ1-2 - TRBV6-1 -
CASSWTGATGELFF TGTGCCAGCAGCTGGACAGGGGCTACCGGGGAGCTGTTTTTT TRBJ2-2 TRBD1 TRBV5-5 -
CASSLSRGNPLFF TGCGCCAGCAGCTTGTCCCGGGGAAATCCGCTGTTTTTT TRBJ1-4 - TRBV5-1 -
CASSVGAGTGIGNTIYF TGTGCCAGCAGCGTAGGGGCCGGGACAGGGATCGGAAACACCATATATTTT TRBJ1-3 TRBD1 TRBV9 -
CASQLARFQGAGIVPEAFF TGTGCCAGTCAGCTGGCCCGCTTTCAGGGGGCGGGGATCGTCCCTGAAGCTTTCTTT TRBJ1-1 TRBD1 TRBV5-6 -